The present TCR beta chain was sequenced within a study of T cells after posttransplantation cyclophosphamide. General study points: TRB overlap between skin or GI tissue T cells and blood was limited. Recipient CMV seropositivity and CMV reactivation strongly tracked TRB clonality. Donor CD8+ memory clones often dominated recipient blood repertoires at later times.

Control samples came 1 year after myeloablative marrow transplants with methotrexate plus calcineurin inhibitor. Generated by immunoSEQ multiplex PCR, the TCRdb table keeps only in-frame clones and is missing some. The table lists several thousand clones, 65% to 85% of them singletons. This clone was seen only once. Its specificity is unknown. Per the germline V gene, CDR1 is MNHNS and CDR2 is SASEGT. The ends were cut back, 6 bases at V and 6 bases at J, with 18 bases in the middle. CDR3 length: 14 residues. This TCR derives from a female patient aged 45-60 years who received an allogeneic stem cell transplant from an unrelated donor, was CMV-positive, and had acute and chronic GVHD. The graft donor may have contributed some T cells. The chain is built from TRBV6-1 and TRBJ2-7; TRBD1 is a possible D gene (6 bases). Material: PBMCs, obtained around 320 days after allogeneic stem cell transplant with calcineurin inhibitor and methotrexate. The CDR3 DNA is TGTGCCAGCAGCCTATCCGGGACATTTGTCGAGCAGTACTTC. Translated, it gives CASSLSGTFVEQYF.